The clone carrying this T cell receptor (beta chain) appeared a few times. Germline trimming cut 4 bases from V and 8 bases from J; bases unmatched to any gene: 7. This CDR3 spans 13 amino acids. Per germline, CDR1 SGHTS and CDR2 YDEGEE. These data come from a study of blood T cell repertoires in COVID-19. The assay was immunoSEQ multiplex PCR, and TCRdb's table has in-frame clones only and misses some. The table records 110,000 to 150,000 clones, 80% of them present only once. The chain combines TRBV5-8 with TRBJ1-1; 8 bases align to TRBD1. The TCR was taken from a man aged 65 to 85 who had recovered from COVID-19. The material sequenced was peripheral blood. The CDR3 protein is CASSRRTGTEAFF. CDR3 DNA: TGTGCCAGCAGCCGACGGACAGGGACAGAAGCTTTCTTT.